This T cell receptor beta chain was sequenced during a study of vaccination and CD4 T cells after COVID-19. Regarding this clonotype: Its antigen is currently unknown.

CD4+ T cells that had been cultured provided DNA sequenced with the Oncomine TCR Beta short-read assay. A single record per CDR3 protein comes from TCRdb applying MiXCR to the PCR reads. The sample includes 7,500 to 10,000 distinct CDR3 sequences, 36% seen only once; the top ten take 25% to 30%. Treatment reported: roughly 11-day PBMC culture with coronavirus spike peptide pools or control peptides (ViraFEST assay). According to the study, CD4+ T cells from the unexposed donor were gathered ahead of the COVID-19 pandemic (2011-2018). The sample was CD4+ T cells from blood, cultured in vitro. The source is a human donor in good health.

The CDR3 DNA sequence: TGTGCCAGCTCACCTAATCCTGGACCGGAGGGAAACACCATATATTTT. Translating gives CASSPNPGPEGNTIYF. The chain couples TRBV18 to TRBJ1-3; D not certain. This CDR3 has 16 amino acids. Trimming left V 3 bases short and J 4 bases short, with 16 bases between. Germline assignment: CDR1 KGHSH and CDR2 LQKENI.